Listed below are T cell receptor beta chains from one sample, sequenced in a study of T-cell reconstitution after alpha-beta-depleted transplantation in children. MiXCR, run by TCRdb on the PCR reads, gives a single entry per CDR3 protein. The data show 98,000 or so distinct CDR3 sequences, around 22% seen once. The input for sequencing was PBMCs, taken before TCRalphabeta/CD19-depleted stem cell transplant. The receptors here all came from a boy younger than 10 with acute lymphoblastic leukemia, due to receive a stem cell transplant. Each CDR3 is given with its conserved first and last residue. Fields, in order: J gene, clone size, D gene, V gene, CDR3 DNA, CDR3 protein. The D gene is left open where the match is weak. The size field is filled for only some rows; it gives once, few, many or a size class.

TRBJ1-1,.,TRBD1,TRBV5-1,TGCGCCAGCAGCCCAGGGACAGTCCTGAACACTGAAGCTTTCTTT,CASSPGTVLNTEAFF
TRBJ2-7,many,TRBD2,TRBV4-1,TGCGCCAGCAGTGTAGCGGGGGACCGTGGGGAGCAGTACTTC,CASSVAGDRGEQYF
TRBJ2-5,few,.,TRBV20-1,TGCAGTGCTATACAGCAAGAGACCCAGTACTTC,CSAIQQETQYF
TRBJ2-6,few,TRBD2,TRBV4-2,TGTGCCAGCAGCCCCCGGGCGAGCGGGATTACCTCTGGGGCCAACGTCCTGACTTTC,CASSPRASGITSGANVLTF
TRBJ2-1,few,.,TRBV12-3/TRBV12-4,TGTGCCAGCAGTTTAGGGTCAAGGGGGCAGTTCTTC,CASSLGSRGQFF
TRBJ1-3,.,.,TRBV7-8,TGTGCCAGCAGCTTACCCCGGTGGGGGTCTGGAAACACCATATATTTT,CASSLPRWGSGNTIYF
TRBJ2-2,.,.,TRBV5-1,TGCGCCAGCAGCATTGCGAACACCGGGGAGCTGTTTTTT,CASSIANTGELFF
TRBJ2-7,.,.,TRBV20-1,TGCAGTGCCTCCCGGGCTAGCCAACTTAAGTCCTACGAGCAGTACTTC,CSASRASQLKSYEQYF
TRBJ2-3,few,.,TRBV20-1,TGCAGTGCTAGACCCAGTGTTTCGGTAGCGGAACACACAGATACGCAGTATTTT,CSARPSVSVAEHTDTQYF
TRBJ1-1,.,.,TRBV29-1,TGCAGCGTACGGGTTATGAACACTGAAGCTTTCTTT,CSVRVMNTEAFF
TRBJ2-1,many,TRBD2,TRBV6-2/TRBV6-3,TGTGCCAGCAGTGCGGCGGGCGGGAGTTACAATGAGCAGTTCTTC,CASSAAGGSYNEQFF
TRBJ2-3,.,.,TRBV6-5,TGTGCCAGCAGATCTACAGATACGCAGTATTTT,CASRSTDTQYF
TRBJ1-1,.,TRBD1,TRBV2,TGTGCCAGCAGGGCGGGACAGGGGATCACTGAAGCTTTCTTT,CASRAGQGITEAFF
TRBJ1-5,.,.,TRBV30,TGTGCCTGGAGTGCGTCGGGTCAAGGGCCCCAGCATTTT,CAWSASGQGPQHF
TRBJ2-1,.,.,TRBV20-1,TGCAGGACATCCAGGGGAATCGAGCAGTTCTTC,CRTSRGIEQFF
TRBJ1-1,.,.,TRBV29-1,TGCAGCGTTGAAGAGGGACGGACCACTGAAGCTTTCTTT,CSVEEGRTTEAFF
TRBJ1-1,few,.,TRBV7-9,TGTGCCAGCAGCTTAGCTCAGAACACTGAAGCTTTCTTT,CASSLAQNTEAFF
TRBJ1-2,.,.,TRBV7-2,TGTGCCAGCAGCTTAGCGGGGGAAGGTGGCTACACCTTC,CASSLAGEGGYTF
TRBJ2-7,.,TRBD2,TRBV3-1,TGTGCCTCCTGCCAAGACGCTAGCGGGAGAGTCTACGAGCAGTACTTC,CASCQDASGRVYEQYF
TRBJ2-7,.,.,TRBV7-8,TGTGCCAGCAGCTTAGTGCGGGACATCTCCTACGAGCAGTACTTC,CASSLVRDISYEQYF
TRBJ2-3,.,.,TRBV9,TGTGCCAGCAGCGTACCTAGCCTGGGCACAGATACGCAGTATTTT,CASSVPSLGTDTQYF
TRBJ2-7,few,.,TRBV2,TGTGCCAGCCGGGCTGGTGAACCCTACGAGCAGTACTTC,CASRAGEPYEQYF
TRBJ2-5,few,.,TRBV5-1,TGCGCCAGCAGCTTGGGACTCGAAGAGACCCAGTACTTC,CASSLGLEETQYF
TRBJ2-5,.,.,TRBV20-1,TGCAGTCCGATTGACCTCTCCGTCGGGGAGACCCAGTACTTC,CSPIDLSVGETQYF
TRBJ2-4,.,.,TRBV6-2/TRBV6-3,TGTGCCAGCAGTTACTTTAAGAACATTCAGTACTTC,CASSYFKNIQYF
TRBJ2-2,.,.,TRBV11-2,TGTGCCAGCAAGAGGGACGCAAACACCGGGGAGCTGTTTTTT,CASKRDANTGELFF
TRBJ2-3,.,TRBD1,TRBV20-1,TGCAGTGCTAGGACAGGGGGCACAGATACGCAGTATTTT,CSARTGGTDTQYF
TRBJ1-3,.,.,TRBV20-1,TGCAGTGCTAAAAGGGGGGGGGCTGAGGGAAACACCATATATTTT,CSAKRGGAEGNTIYF
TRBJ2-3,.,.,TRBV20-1,TGCAGTGCTAGTGAACCGGGCCTCGGTCTCGATACGCAGTATTTT,CSASEPGLGLDTQYF
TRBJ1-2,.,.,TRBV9,TGTGCCAGCAGCGTAGACCCGGGGAAGGGTGGCTACACCTTC,CASSVDPGKGGYTF
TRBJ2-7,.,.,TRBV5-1,TGCGCCAGCAGGCGGGTGGTAATTGGCGAGCAGTACTTC,CASRRVVIGEQYF
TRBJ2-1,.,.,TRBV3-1,TGTGCCAGCAGCCAAGTTACAGGGAATGAGCAGTTCTTC,CASSQVTGNEQFF
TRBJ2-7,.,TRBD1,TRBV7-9,TGTGCCAGCAGCTCGTTTGGGCAGGGGGCCTCATACGAGCAGTACTTC,CASSSFGQGASYEQYF
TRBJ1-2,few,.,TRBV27,TGTGCCAAAAATAATGGCTACACCTTC,CAKNNGYTF
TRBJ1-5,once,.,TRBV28,TGTGCCAGCACCAATCGGAGGCAGGGAATGGGGAGCAATCAGCCCCAGCATTTT,CASTNRRQGMGSNQPQHF
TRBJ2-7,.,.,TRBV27,TGTGCCAGCAGTCCCAACAGAAACGAGCAGTACTTC,CASSPNRNEQYF
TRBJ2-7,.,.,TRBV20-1,TGCAGTGCCCAGAGAGGGGGGTACGAGCAGTACTTC,CSAQRGGYEQYF
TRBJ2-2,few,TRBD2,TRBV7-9,TGTGCCAGCAGCCGCGCTACTAGCGGGGCGAACACCGGGGAGCTGTTTTTT,CASSRATSGANTGELFF
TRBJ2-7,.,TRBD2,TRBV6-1,TGTGCCAGCGGAGCGGGAGCCCCCGCCGAGCAGTACTTC,CASGAGAPAEQYF
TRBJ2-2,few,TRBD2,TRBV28,TGTGCCAGCATTCCACTAGCGGAGCGTGGCAAAACCGGGGAGCTGTTTTTT,CASIPLAERGKTGELFF
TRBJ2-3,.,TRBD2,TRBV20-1,TGCAGTGCTAGGGGCGGGGGGCCTAGCACAGATACGCAGTATTTT,CSARGGGPSTDTQYF
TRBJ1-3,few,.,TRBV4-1,TGCGCCAGCAGCCAAACCCCCGGGGTGGATTTT,CASSQTPGVDF
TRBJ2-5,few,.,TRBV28,TGTGCCAGCAGAAACGCCGGGACGGAGCTAGAGACCCAGTACTTC,CASRNAGTELETQYF
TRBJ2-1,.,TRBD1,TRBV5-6,TGTGCCAGCAGCCTTTGGGACAGGCCCTACAATGAGCAGTTCTTC,CASSLWDRPYNEQFF
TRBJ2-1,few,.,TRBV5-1,TGCGCCAGCAGAGCGGGTCATGAGCAGTTCTTC,CASRAGHEQFF
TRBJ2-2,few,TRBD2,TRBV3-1,TGTGCCAGCAGCCCCTTCCCCTCCCTCTCAAGCGGGAGGGTTAACGGGGAGCTGTTTTTT,CASSPFPSLSSGRVNGELFF
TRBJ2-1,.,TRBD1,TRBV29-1,TGCAGCGTTGAAGTGGGGACAGGGACCTACAATGAGCAGTTCTTC,CSVEVGTGTYNEQFF
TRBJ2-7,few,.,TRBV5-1,TGCGCCAGCAGGCCGGGAGCAACAGGGACGGGCGAGCAGTACTTC,CASRPGATGTGEQYF
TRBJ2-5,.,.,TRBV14,TGTGCCAGCAGCCATCCTAGTTTCCAAGAGACCCAGTACTTC,CASSHPSFQETQYF
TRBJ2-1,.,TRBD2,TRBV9,TGTGCCAGCAGCGTAGAAGGGACTAGAGACAATGAGCAGTTCTTC,CASSVEGTRDNEQFF
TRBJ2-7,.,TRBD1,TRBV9,TGTGCCAGCAGCAGCCCCCTCGGGACAGGGTCCTACGAGCAGTACTTC,CASSSPLGTGSYEQYF
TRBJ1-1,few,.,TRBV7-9,TGTGCCAGCAGCCCCAGCCGGCGCGAGTACACTGAAGCTTTCTTT,CASSPSRREYTEAFF
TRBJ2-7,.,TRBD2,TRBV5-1,TGCGCCAGCAGCTGGGGACTAGCGGGGTCCTACGAGCAGTACTTC,CASSWGLAGSYEQYF
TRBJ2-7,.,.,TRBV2,TGTGCCAGCACCGAGGAGCCGAGTTACGAGCAGTACTTC,CASTEEPSYEQYF
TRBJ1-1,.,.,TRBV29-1,TGCAGCGTTGGTCCCGTTTTGGGTGGCACTGAAGCTTTCTTT,CSVGPVLGGTEAFF